This TCR beta chain was captured in a study of blood T cell repertoires in COVID-19. Overall study: Samples representing acute and convalescent COVID-19 were sourced from the United States, Italy and Spain. Sources were T cells, B-cell-depleted T cells, or PBMCs; the material itself was cDNA or gDNA.

Per the germline V gene, CDR1 is LGHNT and CDR2 is FRNRAP. V was pared by 6 bases and J by 6 bases, with 17 bases of the junction left unmatched. The CDR3 covers 17 residues. Per the original methods: The authors estimated nucleated cell counts from reference gene primer amplification. Method: immunoSEQ multiplex PCR; TCRdb's copy keeps in-frame clones and lacks some. That table gives V, J and clone size, and the DNA gave D and trimming. In the table there are about 69,000 clones, 80% to 90% of which are singletons. This TCR was sampled from a woman between 45 and 65 years old with active COVID-19. The gene calls are TRBV12-5 and TRBJ2-1; 7 nucleotides match TRBD2. The sample taken for sequencing was peripheral blood. CDR3 sequence (DNA): TGTGCTAGTGGGGTGGGCGGGAGATGGGACTTTAGCAATGAGCAGTTCTTC. The encoded protein is CASGVGGRWDFSNEQFF.